Below, 19 T cell receptor beta chains from the same sample are listed, as sequenced in a study of identical twins (dated by TCRdb to 2016 to 2017). The library was generated by 5' RACE. The instrument given in TCRdb is Illumina HiSeq 2000. Starting from the raw public reads, TCRdb applied fastp trimming at Q25, assembled clones with MiXCR and retained in-frame beta chains. One record per CDR3 amino acid sequence lists the most common genes and DNA. In all, the sample holds just over 500,000 distinct CDR3 sequences, and approximately 22% of those were seen once. Around 0.9% of the sample belongs to the ten largest clones. These sequences were also reported in another study, on T cells expressing NK-cell markers.

The sequenced sample consisted of CD4+ T cells sorted from blood. Every receptor here comes from a woman aged 18 to 35 in good health.

This clonotype appeared a few times. The rearrangement uses TRBV12-5 and TRBJ2-5; possible D gene TRBD2, 7 bases. Germline V gene lookup returns CDR1 LGHNT and CDR2 FRNRAP. The CDR3 is 15 amino acids. V lost 5 bases and J lost 1, with 14 bases in between. The DNA for the CDR3 is TGTGCTAGTGGTCCACTCGGGGGGCTCCAAGAGACCCAGTACTTC. Translated, it gives CASGPLGGLQETQYF.

The chain is built from TRBV2 and TRBJ1-1; D is unresolved. From germline, CDR1 is SNHLY and CDR2 FYNNEI. Trimming shortened V by 8 bases and J by 0 bases, and 10 bases separated the two germline ends. The CDR3 is made up of 13 amino acids. CDR3 sequence (DNA): TGTGCCAGCGATCCCGATATGAACACTGAAGCTTTCTTT. Protein sequence: CASDPDMNTEAFF.

This clonotype was picked up a small number of times. CDR3 in DNA: TGCAGCGTCGGGGACTGGGCGAACACCGGGGAGCTGTTTTTT. It yields the protein CSVGDWANTGELFF. The chain employs TRBV29-1 and TRBJ2-2, with D perhaps TRBD2 (6 bases). V was pared by 6 bases and J by 0 bases, with 11 bases between. From germline, CDR1 is SQVTM and CDR2 ANQGSEA. This CDR3 has 14 amino acids.

The chain has TRBV20-1 and TRBJ2-7, with 12 bases identical to TRBD2. The CDR3 has 16 residues. Per the germline V gene, CDR1 is DFQATT and CDR2 is SNEGSKA (reference sequence). Trimming removed 2 bases from V and 3 bases from J; junction bases left unmatched: 8. The CDR3 spells CSARNPGLAGLYEQYF. CDR3 in DNA: TGCAGTGCTAGAAACCCGGGACTAGCGGGTCTCTACGAGCAGTACTTC.

This clonotype has more than one count but fewer than ten. The chain combines TRBV4-3 with TRBJ1-4, with TRBD1 as a possible D gene (5 bases). Trimming took 1 base from V and 0 from J, leaving 15 bases between them. This CDR3 comprises 18 residues. The germline gives CDR1 LGHNA, CDR2 YSLEER. This CDR3 is CASSQAGTGFPTNEKLFF. In DNA form, the CDR3 reads TGCGCCAGCAGCCAAGCAGGGACGGGGTTTCCAACTAATGAAAAACTGTTTTTT.

This rearrangement joins TRBV6-2 or TRBV6-3 to TRBJ1-5; D is perhaps TRBD1 (6 bases). The V gene lost 2 bases and the J gene lost 9 bases, with 14 bases spanning the gap. The germline gives CDR1 MNHEY, CDR2 SVGEGT. This CDR3 has 14 amino acids. CDR3 sequence reads: CASSYRQAVRPQHF. In DNA form, the CDR3 reads TGTGCCAGCAGTTACCGACAGGCGGTCCGGCCCCAGCATTTT.

The chain is built from TRBV20-1 and TRBJ2-5; D is unclear. Germline V gene lookup returns CDR1 DFQATT and CDR2 SNEGSKA (reference sequence). The CDR3 is 16 residues long. The V end was cut by 3 bases, the J end by 3 bases, with 20 bases between. In DNA form, the CDR3 reads TGCAGTGCTAGGGTCTCGTACAACCGTAGGGAAGAGACCCAGTACTTC. Translating gives CSARVSYNRREETQYF.

In nucleotides, the CDR3 is TGCAGTGCCTTCAGGACAGAGAATTCCGGGGAGCTGTTTTTT. This sequence encodes CSAFRTENSGELFF. The J gene is TRBJ2-2, the V gene TRBV20-1; a weak D match, TRBD1 (6 bases). V was trimmed by 6 bases and J by 6 bases, leaving 17 bases between them. This CDR3 has 14 residues. Germline V gene sequence: CDR1 DFQATT, CDR2 SNEGSKA (reference sequence).

The chain uses TRBV10-1 and TRBJ2-7, with 8 bases identical to TRBD2. The V gene's germline CDR1 is WNHNN and CDR2 SYGVQD (reference sequence). Trimming took 4 bases from V and 3 from J; bases not matched to a gene: 8. The CDR3 sequence is 15 residues long. As DNA, the CDR3 is TGCGCCAGCAGTGCTAAGGGACTAGGATACTACGAGCAGTACTTC. Translated: CASSAKGLGYYEQYF.

This chain connects TRBV6-5 to TRBJ1-1; D gene unclear. Germline CDR1 and CDR2: MNHEY and SVGAGI. The CDR3 spans 11 residues. Trimming removed 2 bases at V and 10 bases at J, with 8 bases between. The CDR3: CASSYKGRAFF. The CDR3 DNA sequence: TGTGCCAGCAGTTACAAAGGGAGAGCTTTCTTT.

This clonotype has just a few counts. The chain is built from TRBV20-1 and TRBJ1-1; 7 bases are a match to TRBD1. This CDR3 has 12 amino acids. Germline V CDR1 and CDR2: DFQATT, SNEGSKA (reference sequence). Losses at the gene ends were 6 bases for V and 3 bases for J; bases not matched to a gene: 4. This CDR3 reads CSADRDDTEAFF. The CDR3 region has the DNA TGCAGTGCCGACAGGGACGACACTGAAGCTTTCTTT.

V and J are TRBV21-1 and TRBJ2-1; TRBD1 is the table's D call, not checked against the DNA. TRBV21-1 is flagged as a pseudogene. The CDR3 has 20 amino acids. CDR3 region: CASSQPNAGLAPRPGNEQFF. The CDR3 DNA sequence: TGTGCCAGCAGCCAACCCAACGCCGGACTCGCCCCAAGGCCAGGGAATGAGCAGTTCTTC.

This clonotype was observed a few times. This sequence joins TRBV7-2 and TRBJ2-1; 10 bases fit TRBD2. Germline V gene sequence: CDR1 SGHTA, CDR2 FQGNSA. J gave up 9 bases and V 5 bases, and 13 bases lay outside the gene matches. The CDR3 contains 16 residues. CDR3 DNA: TGTGCCAGCAGCCCAACTCTAGCGGGAGATATTGCTGAGCAGTTCTTC. The encoded protein is CASSPTLAGDIAEQFF.

This clonotype has a handful of counts. The V call is TRBV5-1, the J call TRBJ1-1; D gene uncertain. Trimming took 2 bases from V and 5 from J, leaving 13 bases between them. This CDR3 comprises 14 residues. Per germline, CDR1 SGHRS and CDR2 YFSETQ. The CDR3: CASSFGSWGTEAFF. CDR3 nucleotides: TGCGCCAGCAGCTTTGGTTCCTGGGGAACTGAAGCTTTCTTT.

This clonotype has more than one count but fewer than ten. A junction boundary mismatches the germline segment, possibly from a read error. This chain connects TRBV5-8 to TRBJ2-2, with D hard to call. The germline CDR1 and CDR2 sequences are SGHTS and YDEGEE. The CDR3 sequence is 13 residues long. CDR3 protein: CASSPDNNGELFF. For the CDR3, the DNA is TGTGCCAGCAGCCCAGACAACAACGGGGAGCTGTTTTTT.

This clonotype turned up a few times. The chain joins TRBV5-1 to TRBJ2-7; possible D gene TRBD2, 6 bases. CDR1 and CDR2 from the germline V gene are SGHRS and YFSETQ. V lost 2 bases to trimming and J lost 2 bases, with 17 bases between them. The CDR3 spans 16 residues. CDR3 sequence: CASSFSDGTGPYEQYF. For the CDR3, the DNA is TGCGCCAGCAGCTTTTCCGACGGGACTGGGCCCTACGAGCAGTACTTC.

The V and J genes are TRBV9 and TRBJ2-2; D is perhaps TRBD1 or TRBD2 (6 bases each). Trimming removed 2 bases at V and 7 bases at J, with 15 bases between. This CDR3 comprises 15 residues. Germline V CDR1 and CDR2: SGDLS, YYNGEE. Here the CDR3 DNA reads TGTGCCAGCAGCGTGGTAGGGGGGCCCGACGGGGAGCTGTTTTTT. Its translation: CASSVVGGPDGELFF.

This clonotype occurred many times. The chain links TRBV7-6 to TRBJ2-6; tentative D call: TRBD1 (6 bases). V shed 8 bases and J shed 0 bases, with 14 bases lying between them. Germline V CDR1 and CDR2: SGHVS, FNYEAQ. This CDR3 has 16 amino acids. CDR3 amino acids: CASSRQVSSGANVLTF. DNA for the CDR3: TGTGCCAGCTCCAGACAGGTCTCCTCTGGGGCCAACGTCCTGACTTTC.

V and J are TRBV5-6 and TRBJ2-3; 8 bases line up with TRBD2. Germline V gene sequence: CDR1 SGHDT, CDR2 YYEEEE. The CDR3 covers 17 residues. Germline trimming cut 4 bases from V and 3 bases from J; bases unmatched to any gene: 13. DNA of the CDR3: TGTGCCAGCAGCCCAAGAACCGGGACTAGTGCGACAGATACGCAGTATTTT. Translation: CASSPRTGTSATDTQYF.